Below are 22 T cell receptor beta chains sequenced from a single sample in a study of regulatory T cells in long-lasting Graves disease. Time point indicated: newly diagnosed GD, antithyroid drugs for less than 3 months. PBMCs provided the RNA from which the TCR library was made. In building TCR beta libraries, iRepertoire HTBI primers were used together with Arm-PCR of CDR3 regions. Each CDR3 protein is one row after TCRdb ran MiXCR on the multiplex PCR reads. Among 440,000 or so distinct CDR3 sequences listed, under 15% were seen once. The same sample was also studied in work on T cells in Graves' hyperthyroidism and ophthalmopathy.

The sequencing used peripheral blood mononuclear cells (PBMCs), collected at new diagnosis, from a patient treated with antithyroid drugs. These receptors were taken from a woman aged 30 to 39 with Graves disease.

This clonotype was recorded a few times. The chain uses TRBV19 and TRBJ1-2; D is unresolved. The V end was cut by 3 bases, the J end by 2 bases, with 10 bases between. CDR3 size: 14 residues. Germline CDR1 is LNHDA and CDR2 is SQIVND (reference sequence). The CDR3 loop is CASSMERANYGYTF. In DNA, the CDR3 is TGTGCCAGTAGTATGGAGAGGGCGAACTATGGCTACACCTTC.

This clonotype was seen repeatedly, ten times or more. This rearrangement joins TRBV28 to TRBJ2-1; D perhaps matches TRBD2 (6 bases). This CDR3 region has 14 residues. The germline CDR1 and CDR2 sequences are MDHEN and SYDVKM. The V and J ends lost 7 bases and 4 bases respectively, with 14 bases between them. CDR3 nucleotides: TGTGCCAGCACCTATACAGGAGGGTACAATGAGCAGTTCTTC. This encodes CASTYTGGYNEQFF.

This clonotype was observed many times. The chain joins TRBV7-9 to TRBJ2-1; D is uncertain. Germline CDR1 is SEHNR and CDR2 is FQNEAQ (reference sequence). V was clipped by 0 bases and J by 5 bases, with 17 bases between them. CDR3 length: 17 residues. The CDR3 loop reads CASSLALGLVPHNEQFF. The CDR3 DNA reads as TGTGCCAGCAGCTTAGCGCTCGGGCTGGTCCCACACAATGAGCAGTTCTTC.

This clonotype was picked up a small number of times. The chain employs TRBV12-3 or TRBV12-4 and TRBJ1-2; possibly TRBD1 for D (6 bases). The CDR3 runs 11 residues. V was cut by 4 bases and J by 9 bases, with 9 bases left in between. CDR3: CASSWDNRYTF. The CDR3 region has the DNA TGTGCCAGCAGTTGGGACAACCGCTACACCTTC.

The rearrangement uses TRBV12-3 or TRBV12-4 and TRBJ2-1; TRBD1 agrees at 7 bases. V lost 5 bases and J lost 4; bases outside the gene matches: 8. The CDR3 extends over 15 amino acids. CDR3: CASSKSGTEYNEQFF. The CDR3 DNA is TGTGCCAGCAGTAAATCCGGGACAGAGTACAATGAGCAGTTCTTC.

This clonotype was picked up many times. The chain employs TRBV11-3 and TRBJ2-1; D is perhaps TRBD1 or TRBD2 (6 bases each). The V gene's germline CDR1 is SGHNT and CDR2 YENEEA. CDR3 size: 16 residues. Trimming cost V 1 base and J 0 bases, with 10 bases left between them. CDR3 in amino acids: CASSLAGAGSYNEQFF. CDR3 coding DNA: TGTGCCAGCAGCTTAGCGGGGGCGGGCTCCTACAATGAGCAGTTCTTC. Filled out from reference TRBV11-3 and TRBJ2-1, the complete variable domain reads EAGVVQSPRYKIIEKKQPVAFWCNPISGHNTLYWYLQNLGQGPELLIRYENEEAVDDSQLPKDRFSAERLKGVDSTLKIQPAELGDSAVYLCASSLAGAGSYNEQFFGPGTRLTVL.

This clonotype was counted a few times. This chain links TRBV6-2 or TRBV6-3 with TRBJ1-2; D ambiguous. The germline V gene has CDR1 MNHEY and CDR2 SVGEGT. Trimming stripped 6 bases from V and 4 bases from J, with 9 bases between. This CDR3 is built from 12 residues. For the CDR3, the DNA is TGTGCCAGCAGCCCGGACCTCTATGGCTACACCTTC. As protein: CASSPDLYGYTF.

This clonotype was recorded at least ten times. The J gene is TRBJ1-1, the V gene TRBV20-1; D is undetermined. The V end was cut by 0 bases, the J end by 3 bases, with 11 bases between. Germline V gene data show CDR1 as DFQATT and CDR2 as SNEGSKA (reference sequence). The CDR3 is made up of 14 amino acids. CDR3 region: CSARDPGWDTEAFF. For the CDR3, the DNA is TGCAGTGCTAGAGATCCGGGGTGGGACACTGAAGCTTTCTTT.

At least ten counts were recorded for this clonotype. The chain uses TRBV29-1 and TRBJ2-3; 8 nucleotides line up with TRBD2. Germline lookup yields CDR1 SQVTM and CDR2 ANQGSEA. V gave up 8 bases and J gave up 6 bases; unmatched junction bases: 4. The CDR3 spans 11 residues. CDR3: CSTGGYDTQYF. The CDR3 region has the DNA TGCAGCACGGGGGGGTACGATACGCAGTATTTT.

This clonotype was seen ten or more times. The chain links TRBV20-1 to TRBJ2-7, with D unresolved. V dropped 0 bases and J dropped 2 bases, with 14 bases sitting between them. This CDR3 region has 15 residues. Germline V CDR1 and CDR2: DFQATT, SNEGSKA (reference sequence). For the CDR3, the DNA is TGCAGTGCTAGAGATCGGACCTATCAAACCTACGAGCAGTACTTC. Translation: CSARDRTYQTYEQYF.

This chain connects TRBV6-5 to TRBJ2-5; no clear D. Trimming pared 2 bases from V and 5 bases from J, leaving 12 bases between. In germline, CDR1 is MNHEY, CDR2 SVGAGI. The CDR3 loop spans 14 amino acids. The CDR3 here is CASSYPPDWETQYF. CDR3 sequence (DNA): TGTGCCAGCAGTTACCCCCCCGATTGGGAGACCCAGTACTTC.

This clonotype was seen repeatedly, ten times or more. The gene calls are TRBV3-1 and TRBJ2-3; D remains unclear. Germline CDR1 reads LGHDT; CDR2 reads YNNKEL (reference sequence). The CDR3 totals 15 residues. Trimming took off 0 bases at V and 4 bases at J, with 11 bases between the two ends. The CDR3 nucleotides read TGTGCCAGCAGCCAAGATCTCCGGTCGTCAGATACGCAGTATTTT. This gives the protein CASSQDLRSSDTQYF.

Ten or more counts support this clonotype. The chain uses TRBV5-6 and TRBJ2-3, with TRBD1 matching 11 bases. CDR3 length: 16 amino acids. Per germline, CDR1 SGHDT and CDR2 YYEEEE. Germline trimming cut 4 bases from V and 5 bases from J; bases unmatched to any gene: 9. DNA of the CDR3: TGTGCCAGCAGCGCCGAGGACAGGGGGCAGGAAGATACGCAGTATTTT. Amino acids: CASSAEDRGQEDTQYF.

CDR3: CASSAKTSGRIPTTYNEQFF. CDR3 DNA: TGTGCCAGCAGCGCAAAGACTAGCGGGAGGATACCTACTACTTACAATGAGCAGTTCTTC. The chain couples TRBV9 to TRBJ2-1; 13 nucleotides match TRBD2. Germline V gene data show CDR1 as SGDLS and CDR2 as YYNGEE. The CDR3 has 20 amino acids. V lost 3 bases to trimming and J lost 4 bases; unmatched junction nucleotides: 16.

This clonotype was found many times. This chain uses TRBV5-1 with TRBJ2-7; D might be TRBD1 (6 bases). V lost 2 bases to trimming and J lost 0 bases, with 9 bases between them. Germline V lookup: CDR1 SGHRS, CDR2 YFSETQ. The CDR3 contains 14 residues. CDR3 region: CASSFLQGSYEQYF. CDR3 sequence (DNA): TGCGCCAGCAGCTTTTTACAGGGCTCCTACGAGCAGTACTTC.

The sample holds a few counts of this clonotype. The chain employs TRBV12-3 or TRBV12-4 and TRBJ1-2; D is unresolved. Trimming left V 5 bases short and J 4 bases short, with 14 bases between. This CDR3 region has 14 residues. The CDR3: CASSRAVHGYGYTF. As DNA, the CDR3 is TGTGCCAGCAGTAGGGCCGTCCACGGCTATGGCTACACCTTC.

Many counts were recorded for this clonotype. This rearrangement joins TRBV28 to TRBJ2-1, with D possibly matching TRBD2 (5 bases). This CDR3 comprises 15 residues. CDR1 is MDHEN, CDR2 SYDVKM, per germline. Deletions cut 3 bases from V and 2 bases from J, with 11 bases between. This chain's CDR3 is CASSFPGSTYNEQFF. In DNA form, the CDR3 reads TGTGCCAGCAGTTTTCCGGGATCGACCTACAATGAGCAGTTCTTC.

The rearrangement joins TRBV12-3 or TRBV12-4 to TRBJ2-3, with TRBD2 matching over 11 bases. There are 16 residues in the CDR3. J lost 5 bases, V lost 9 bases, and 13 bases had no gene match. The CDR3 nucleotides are TGTGCCAGTCGAGCCCGACTAGCGGGGAGAGAAGATACGCAGTATTTT. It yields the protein CASRARLAGREDTQYF.

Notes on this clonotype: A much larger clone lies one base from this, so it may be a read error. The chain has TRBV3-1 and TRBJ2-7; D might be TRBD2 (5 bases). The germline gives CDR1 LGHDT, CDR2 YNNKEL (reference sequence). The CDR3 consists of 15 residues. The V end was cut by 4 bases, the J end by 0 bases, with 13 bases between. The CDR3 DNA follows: TGTGCCAGCAGCCCACTAGTGATGAGCTCCTACGAGCAGTACTTC. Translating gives CASSPLVMSSYEQYF.

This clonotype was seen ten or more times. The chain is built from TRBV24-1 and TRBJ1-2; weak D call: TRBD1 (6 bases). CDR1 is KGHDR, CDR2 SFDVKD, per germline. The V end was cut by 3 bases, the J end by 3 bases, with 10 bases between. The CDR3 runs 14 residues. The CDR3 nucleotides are TGTGCCACCAGTGATCTCGACAGGTACTATGGCTACACCTTC. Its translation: CATSDLDRYYGYTF.

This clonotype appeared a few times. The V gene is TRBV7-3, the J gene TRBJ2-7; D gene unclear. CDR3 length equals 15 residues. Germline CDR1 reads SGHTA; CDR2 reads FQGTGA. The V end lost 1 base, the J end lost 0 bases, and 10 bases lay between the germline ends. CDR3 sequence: CASSLIGDPSYEQYF. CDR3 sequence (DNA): TGTGCCAGCAGCTTAATTGGGGATCCCTCCTACGAGCAGTACTTC.

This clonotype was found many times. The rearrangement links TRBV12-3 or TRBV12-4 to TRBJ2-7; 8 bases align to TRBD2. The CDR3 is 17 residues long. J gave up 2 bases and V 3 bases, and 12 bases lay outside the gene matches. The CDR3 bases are TGTGCCAGCAGTTTGAGCTGGGGGCGGGAGGATACCTACGAGCAGTACTTC. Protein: CASSLSWGREDTYEQYF.